The present T cell receptor (beta chain) was sequenced within a study of blood T cell repertoires in COVID-19. The V gene's germline CDR1 is SGHVS and CDR2 FNYEAQ. Trimming cost V 8 bases and J 0 bases; bases outside gene matches: 8. The CDR3 totals 15 residues. This table comes from immunoSEQ multiplex PCR, and its TCRdb copy is limited to in-frame clones, with some not included. The sample includes roughly 400,000 clones, approximately 92% seen only once; the top ten take around 1.1%. This clone was seen once. This chain uses TRBV7-6 with TRBJ2-3; 7 bases line up with TRBD2. The specimen sequenced was PBMCs or T cells enriched from blood (not recorded which). This clonotype was sampled from a man aged 25 to 40 who had recovered from COVID-19. Here the CDR3 DNA reads TGTGCCAGCGTCCCTTTGCGGGGGAGCACAGATACGCAGTATTTT. As protein: CASVPLRGSTDTQYF.